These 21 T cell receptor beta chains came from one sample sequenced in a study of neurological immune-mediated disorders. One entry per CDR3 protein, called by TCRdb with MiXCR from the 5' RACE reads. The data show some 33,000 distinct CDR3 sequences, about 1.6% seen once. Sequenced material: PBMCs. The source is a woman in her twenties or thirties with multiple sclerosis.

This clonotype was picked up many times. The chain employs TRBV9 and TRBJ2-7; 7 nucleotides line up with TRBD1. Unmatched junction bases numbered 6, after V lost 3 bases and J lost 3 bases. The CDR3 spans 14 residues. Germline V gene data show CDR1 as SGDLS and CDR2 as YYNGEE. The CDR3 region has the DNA TGTGCCAGCAGCGCGACCGGACAGGTCTACGAGCAGTACTTC. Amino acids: CASSATGQVYEQYF.

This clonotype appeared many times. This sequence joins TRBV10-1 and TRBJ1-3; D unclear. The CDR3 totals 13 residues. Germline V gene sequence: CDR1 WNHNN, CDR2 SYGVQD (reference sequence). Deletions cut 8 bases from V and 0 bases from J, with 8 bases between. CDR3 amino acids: CASASSSGNTIYF. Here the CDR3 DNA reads TGCGCCAGCGCTTCTTCCTCTGGAAACACCATATATTTT.

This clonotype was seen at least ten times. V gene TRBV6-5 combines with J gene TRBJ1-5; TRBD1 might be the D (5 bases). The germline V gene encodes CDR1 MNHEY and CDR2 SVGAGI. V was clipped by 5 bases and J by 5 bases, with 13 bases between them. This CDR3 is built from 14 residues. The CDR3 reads CASSPRGAYQPQHF. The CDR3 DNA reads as TGTGCCAGCAGTCCCCGAGGGGCATATCAGCCCCAGCATTTT.

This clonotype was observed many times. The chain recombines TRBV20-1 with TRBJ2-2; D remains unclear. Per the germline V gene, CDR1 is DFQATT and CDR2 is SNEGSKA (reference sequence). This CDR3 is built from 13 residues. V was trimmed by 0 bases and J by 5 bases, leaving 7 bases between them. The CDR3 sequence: CSARDRQTGELFF. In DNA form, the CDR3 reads TGCAGTGCTAGAGATCGGCAGACCGGGGAGCTGTTTTTT.

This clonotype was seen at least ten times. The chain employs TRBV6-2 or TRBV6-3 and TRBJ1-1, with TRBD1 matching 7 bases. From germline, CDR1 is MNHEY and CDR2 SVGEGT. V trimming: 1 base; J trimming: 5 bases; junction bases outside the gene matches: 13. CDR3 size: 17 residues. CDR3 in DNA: TGTGCCAGCAGTTACTTTGCAAGCGGCAGGGGGAGAACTGAAGCTTTCTTT. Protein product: CASSYFASGRGRTEAFF.

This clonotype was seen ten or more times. The CDR3 here is CASSLGGGAVDTQYF. The CDR3 coding sequence is TGTGCCAGCAGCTTAGGCGGGGGGGCCGTAGATACGCAGTATTTT. The V call is TRBV7-2, the J call TRBJ2-3, with 9 bases that match TRBD2. The germline V gene has CDR1 SGHTA and CDR2 FQGNSA. With V trimmed by 1 base and J by 5 bases, 4 bases remained unmatched. The CDR3 is 15 residues long.

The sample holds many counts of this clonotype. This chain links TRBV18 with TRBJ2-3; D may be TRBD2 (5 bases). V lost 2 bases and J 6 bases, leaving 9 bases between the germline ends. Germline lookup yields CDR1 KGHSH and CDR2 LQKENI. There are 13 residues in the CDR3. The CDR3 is CASSPGLKDTQYF. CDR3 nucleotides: TGTGCCAGCTCACCAGGACTCAAGGATACGCAGTATTTT.

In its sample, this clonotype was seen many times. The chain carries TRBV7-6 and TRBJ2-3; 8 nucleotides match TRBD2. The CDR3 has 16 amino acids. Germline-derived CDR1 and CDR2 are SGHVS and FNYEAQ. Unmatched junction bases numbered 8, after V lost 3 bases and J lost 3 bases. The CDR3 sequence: CASSFRAGGDTDTQYF. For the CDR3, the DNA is TGTGCCAGCAGCTTCCGTGCGGGGGGCGATACAGATACGCAGTATTTT.

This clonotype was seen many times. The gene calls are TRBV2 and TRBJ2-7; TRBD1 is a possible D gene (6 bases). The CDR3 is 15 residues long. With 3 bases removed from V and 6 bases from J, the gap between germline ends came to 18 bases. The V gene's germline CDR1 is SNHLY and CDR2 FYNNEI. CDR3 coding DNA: TGTGCCAGCAGTGATGTTTCAGGGGAAGTGGGCGAGCAGTACTTC. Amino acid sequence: CASSDVSGEVGEQYF.

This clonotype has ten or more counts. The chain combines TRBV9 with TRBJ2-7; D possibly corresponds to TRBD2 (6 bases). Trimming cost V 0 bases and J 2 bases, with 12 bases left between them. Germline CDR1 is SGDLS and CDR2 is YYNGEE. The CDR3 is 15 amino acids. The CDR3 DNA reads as TGTGCCAGCAGCGTAGGAGTTAGCGGAACCTACGAGCAGTACTTC. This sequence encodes CASSVGVSGTYEQYF.

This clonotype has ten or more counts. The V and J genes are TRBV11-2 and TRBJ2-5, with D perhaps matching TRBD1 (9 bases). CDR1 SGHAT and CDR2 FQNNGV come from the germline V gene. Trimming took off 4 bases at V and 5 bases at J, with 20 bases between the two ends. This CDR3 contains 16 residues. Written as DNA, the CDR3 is TGTGCCAGCAGCTATTCGGACAGGGGACTAGGGGAGACCCAGTACTTC. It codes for CASSYSDRGLGETQYF.

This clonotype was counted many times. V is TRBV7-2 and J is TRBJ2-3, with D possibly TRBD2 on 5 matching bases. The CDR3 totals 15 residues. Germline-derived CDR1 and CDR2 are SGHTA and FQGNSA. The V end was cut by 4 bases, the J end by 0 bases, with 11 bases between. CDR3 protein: CASSSSGYSTDTQYF. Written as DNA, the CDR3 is TGTGCCAGCAGCTCAAGCGGATACAGCACAGATACGCAGTATTTT.

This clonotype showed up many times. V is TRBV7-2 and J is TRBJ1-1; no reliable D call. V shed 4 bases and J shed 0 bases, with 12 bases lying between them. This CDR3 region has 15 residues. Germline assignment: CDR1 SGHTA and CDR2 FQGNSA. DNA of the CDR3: TGTGCCAGCAGCTCGCCCGGTCCGATGAACACTGAAGCTTTCTTT. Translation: CASSSPGPMNTEAFF.

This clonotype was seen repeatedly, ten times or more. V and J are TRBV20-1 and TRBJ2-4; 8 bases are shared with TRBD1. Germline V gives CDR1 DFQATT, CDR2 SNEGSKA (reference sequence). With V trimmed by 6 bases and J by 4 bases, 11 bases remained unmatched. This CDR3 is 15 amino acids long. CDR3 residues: CSAQWTGTRKNIQYF. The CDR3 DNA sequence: TGCAGTGCCCAATGGACAGGGACGAGGAAAAACATTCAGTACTTC.

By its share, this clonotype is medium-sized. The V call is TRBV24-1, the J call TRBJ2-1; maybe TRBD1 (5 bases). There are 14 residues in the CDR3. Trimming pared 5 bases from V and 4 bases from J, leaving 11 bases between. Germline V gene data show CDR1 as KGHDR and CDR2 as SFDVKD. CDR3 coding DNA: TGTGCCACCAGTGGAAGGGGCGCTTACAATGAGCAGTTCTTC. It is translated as CATSGRGAYNEQFF.

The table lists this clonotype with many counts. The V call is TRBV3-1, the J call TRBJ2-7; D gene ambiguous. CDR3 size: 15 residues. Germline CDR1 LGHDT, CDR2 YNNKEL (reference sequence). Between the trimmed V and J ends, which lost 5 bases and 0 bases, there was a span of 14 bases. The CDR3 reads CASSSRLRSSYEQYF. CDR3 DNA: TGTGCCAGCAGCTCGCGTTTAAGAAGCTCCTACGAGCAGTACTTC.

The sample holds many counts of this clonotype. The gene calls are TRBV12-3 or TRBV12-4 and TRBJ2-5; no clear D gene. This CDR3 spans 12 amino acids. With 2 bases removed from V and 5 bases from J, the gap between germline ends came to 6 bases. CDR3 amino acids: CASSLPGETQYF. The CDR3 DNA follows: TGTGCCAGCAGTTTACCCGGCGAGACCCAGTACTTC.

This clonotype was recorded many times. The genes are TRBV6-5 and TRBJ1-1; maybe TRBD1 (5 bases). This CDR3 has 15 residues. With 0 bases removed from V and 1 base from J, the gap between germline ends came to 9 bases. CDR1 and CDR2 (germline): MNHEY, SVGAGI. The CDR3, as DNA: TGTGCCAGCAGTTACTCGGGACGGCAGAACACTGAAGCTTTCTTT. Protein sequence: CASSYSGRQNTEAFF.

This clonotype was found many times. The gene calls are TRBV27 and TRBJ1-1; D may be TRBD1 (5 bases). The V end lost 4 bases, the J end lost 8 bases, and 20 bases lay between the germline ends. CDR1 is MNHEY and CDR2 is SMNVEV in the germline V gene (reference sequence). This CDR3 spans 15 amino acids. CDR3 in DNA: TGTGCCAGCAGTTCACGGGGACGGAGAGGTCAGGAAGCTTTCTTT. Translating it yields CASSSRGRRGQEAFF.

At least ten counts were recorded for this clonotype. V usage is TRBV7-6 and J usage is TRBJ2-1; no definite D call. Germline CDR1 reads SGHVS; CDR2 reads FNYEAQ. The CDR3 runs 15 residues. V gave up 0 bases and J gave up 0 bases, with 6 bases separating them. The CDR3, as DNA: TGTGCCAGCAGCTTAGCGTCAAGCTCCTACAATGAGCAGTTCTTC. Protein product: CASSLASSSYNEQFF.

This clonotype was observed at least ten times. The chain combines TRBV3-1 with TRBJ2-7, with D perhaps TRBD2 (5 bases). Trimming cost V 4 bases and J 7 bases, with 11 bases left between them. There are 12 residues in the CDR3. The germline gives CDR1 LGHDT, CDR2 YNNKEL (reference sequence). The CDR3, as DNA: TGTGCCAGCAGCCCCCCCACGGGGGAGCAGTACTTC. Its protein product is CASSPPTGEQYF.